The 27 T cell receptor beta chains in this list originate from one sample, sequenced in a study of T cells in Graves' hyperthyroidism and ophthalmopathy. The investigators amplified TCR beta CDR3 regions from RNA transcripts. First-round RT-PCR with HTBI primers amplified the TCR CDR3 region. TCRdb reprocessed the multiplex PCR reads via MiXCR and lists one record per CDR3 protein. Counted here are around 340,000 distinct CDR3 sequences, 21% occurring once; the ten biggest clones make up less than 65%. Sequencing was performed on blood. The receptors come from a woman between 45 and 65 years old with Graves' hyperthyroidism.

The chain joins TRBV2 to TRBJ2-2, with 9 positions matching TRBD1. Germline CDR1 reads SNHLY; CDR2 reads FYNNEI. The length of the CDR3 is 16 residues. V dropped 5 bases and J dropped 6; count of bases not matched to a gene: 10. The CDR3 nucleotides are TGTGCCAGCAGTCGGACAGGGGTCTTTAGCGCCGGGGAGCTGTTTTTT. It translates to CASSRTGVFSAGELFF. The full variable domain, its missing parts supplied by reference TRBV2 and TRBJ2-2, is EPEVTQTPSHQVTQMGQEVILRCVPISNHLYFYWYRQILGQKVEFLVSFYNNEISEKSEIFDDQFSVERPDGSNFTLKIRSTKLEDSAMYFCASSRTGVFSAGELFFGEGSRLTVL.

This clonotype showed up just a few times. The chain combines TRBV11-3 with TRBJ2-4; D gene ambiguous. CDR3 size: 17 residues. The germline V gene has CDR1 SGHNT and CDR2 YENEEA. V was clipped by 0 bases and J by 0 bases, with 12 bases between them. DNA for the CDR3: TGTGCCAGCAGCTTAGATCTCCAGGTCCAAGCCAAAAACATTCAGTACTTC. Amino acid sequence: CASSLDLQVQAKNIQYF.

This clonotype has a count of ten or more. The gene calls are TRBV5-1 and TRBJ2-5; 11 nucleotides agree with TRBD2. This CDR3 is 14 amino acids long. Trimming cost V 4 bases and J 4 bases; bases outside gene matches: 3. Germline assignment: CDR1 SGHRS and CDR2 YFSETQ. CDR3 region: CASSLGTSGETQYF. CDR3 in DNA: TGCGCCAGCAGCCTCGGGACTAGCGGAGAGACCCAGTACTTC.

The J gene is TRBJ2-1, the V gene TRBV29-1; 9 nucleotides align to TRBD2. V trimming: 5 bases; J trimming: 6 bases; junction bases outside the gene matches: 8. CDR3 size: 14 residues. Germline CDR1 SQVTM, CDR2 ANQGSEA. The CDR3 reads CSVSELAGTNEQFF. In DNA, the CDR3 is TGCAGCGTTTCAGAACTAGCGGGCACCAATGAGCAGTTCTTC.

The sample holds many counts of this clonotype. The gene calls are TRBV2 and TRBJ2-2; tentative D call: TRBD1 (6 bases). Deletions cut 1 base from V and 5 bases from J, with 14 bases between. The CDR3 is 16 amino acids. Germline values: CDR1 SNHLY, CDR2 FYNNEI. The CDR3 DNA follows: TGTGCCAGCAGTGAAGGTGGCAGGGGAGATACCGGGGAGCTGTTTTTT. Protein sequence: CASSEGGRGDTGELFF.

The sample holds a few counts of this clonotype. This may stem from a read error, because a much larger clone lies one nucleotide away. The DNA of the CDR3 is TGCAGTGCTAGGCTTGGAGGACTTAGCAGTCAGCCCCAGCATTTT. Amino acid sequence: CSARLGGLSSQPQHF. The chain uses TRBV20-1 and TRBJ1-5; D is unclear. The CDR3 loop spans 15 amino acids. The V gene's germline CDR1 is DFQATT and CDR2 SNEGSKA (reference sequence).

The chain joins TRBV28 to TRBJ1-3, with 8 positions matching TRBD1. Per the germline V gene, CDR1 is MDHEN and CDR2 is SYDVKM. The CDR3 is 14 amino acids. J gave up 8 bases and V 4 bases, and 7 bases lay outside the gene matches. The CDR3 coding sequence is TGTGCCAGCAGTTCCGGACAGGGTACGGACACCATATATTTT. Its protein is CASSSGQGTDTIYF.

This clonotype occurred many times. V is TRBV20-1 and J is TRBJ2-1, with no clear D. Trimming pared 0 bases from V and 6 bases from J, leaving 12 bases between. This CDR3 region has 14 residues. In germline, CDR1 is DFQATT, CDR2 SNEGSKA (reference sequence). The CDR3 DNA reads as TGCAGTGCTAGAGATCTATCAGCCCTCAATGAGCAGTTCTTC. As protein: CSARDLSALNEQFF.

The gene calls are TRBV7-2 and TRBJ1-4; 7 nucleotides match TRBD1. The CDR3 is 15 residues long. Unmatched junction bases numbered 7, after V lost 4 bases and J lost 5 bases. Germline V lookup: CDR1 SGHTA, CDR2 FQGNSA. The CDR3, as DNA: TGTGCCAGCAGCTCCGTGACAGGGCGAAATGAAAAACTGTTTTTT. Encoded protein: CASSSVTGRNEKLFF.

This clonotype occurred many times. The chain is built from TRBV11-2 and TRBJ2-7; the match to TRBD2 covers 8 bases. The trim removed 5 bases at V and 6 bases at J, leaving 9 bases unmatched. There are 14 residues in the CDR3. CDR1 is SGHAT and CDR2 is FQNNGV in the germline V gene. The CDR3 coding sequence is TGTGCCAGCAGCAAAGAGGTACTAGCGGCCGAGCAGTACTTC. Its protein product is CASSKEVLAAEQYF.

This chain uses TRBV20-1 with TRBJ1-3; 9 bases are a match to TRBD1. The ends lost 1 base at V and 1 base at J; junction bases unmatched: 2. Germline V CDR1 and CDR2: DFQATT, SNEGSKA (reference sequence). CDR3 size: 15 residues. The CDR3 loop is CSARGGTGSGNTIYF. The CDR3 coding sequence is TGCAGTGCTAGAGGTGGGACAGGGTCTGGAAACACCATATATTTT.

This clonotype came up many times. The chain links TRBV30 to TRBJ2-3, with D possibly TRBD1 on 6 matching bases. CDR3 length: 15 residues. Trimming took 3 bases from V and 3 from J, leaving 16 bases between them. The germline gives CDR1 GTSNPN, CDR2 SVGIG (reference sequence). The CDR3 DNA is TGTGCCTGGAGCATGTATAGGCAGGGGACAGATACGCAGTATTTT. As protein: CAWSMYRQGTDTQYF.

Many counts were recorded for this clonotype. The chain links TRBV2 to TRBJ2-5, with D hard to call. Germline CDR1 is SNHLY and CDR2 is FYNNEI. The CDR3 is made up of 14 amino acids. The germline V and J ends were trimmed by 4 bases and 0 bases, with 9 bases remaining between them. This CDR3 reads CASSGRTYQETQYF. The DNA for the CDR3 is TGTGCCAGCAGTGGGAGAACGTACCAAGAGACCCAGTACTTC.

This clonotype has only a few counts. This CDR3 reads CASSIGLAGTGELFF. The CDR3 DNA reads TGTGCCAGCAGTATAGGACTAGCGGGGACCGGGGAGCTGTTTTTT. The genes are TRBV28 and TRBJ2-2, with 12 positions matching TRBD2. Germline assignment: CDR1 MDHEN and CDR2 SYDVKM. V lost 5 bases, J lost 5 bases, and 3 bases stayed unmatched. This CDR3 has 15 residues.

This clonotype was counted many times. V usage is TRBV6-6 and J usage is TRBJ1-2, with D perhaps matching TRBD1 (5 bases). With 0 bases removed from V and 3 bases from J, the gap between germline ends came to 11 bases. The CDR3 length is 15 residues. Per germline, CDR1 MNHNY and CDR2 SVGAGI (reference sequence). The CDR3 is CASSYSGRADYGYTF. The CDR3 DNA reads as TGTGCCAGCAGTTACTCGGGCAGGGCCGACTATGGCTACACCTTC.

As to this clonotype: Possible read error: a much larger clone is one base away. The limits of the CDR3 on the DNA are not certain, so only TCRdb's listed CDR3 is given. CDR3 in amino acids: CASSLMVGRGNYGYSF. The genes are TRBV7-9 and TRBJ1-2; the table's D gene call, TRBD1, was not cross checked with the DNA. Germline-derived CDR1 and CDR2 are SEHNR and FQNEAQ (reference sequence). The CDR3 length is 16 residues, termini included.

V usage is TRBV12-3 or TRBV12-4 and J usage is TRBJ1-5; D ambiguous. The CDR3 is made up of 14 amino acids. Trimming shortened V by 3 bases and J by 0 bases, and 6 bases separated the two germline ends. The CDR3 reads CASSFVSSNQPQHF. The CDR3 coding sequence is TGTGCCAGCAGTTTTGTTTCTAGCAATCAGCCCCAGCATTTT.

This clonotype was counted many times. The V and J genes are TRBV5-1 and TRBJ2-7, with D perhaps TRBD2 (6 bases). V lost 0 bases and J 6 bases, leaving 16 bases between the germline ends. The CDR3 has 15 residues. Germline V lookup: CDR1 SGHRS, CDR2 YFSETQ. The CDR3 DNA is TGCGCCAGCAGCTTGGGGCGGGAAAAATGGGGCGAGCAGTACTTC. Translating gives CASSLGREKWGEQYF.

The chain carries TRBV11-3 and TRBJ1-3; D unresolved. Deletions cut 0 bases from V and 0 bases from J, with 3 bases between. CDR1 and CDR2 from the germline V gene are SGHNT and YENEEA. The CDR3 has 14 amino acids. The CDR3 spells CASSLESSGNTIYF. Written as DNA, the CDR3 is TGTGCCAGCAGCTTAGAGTCCTCTGGAAACACCATATATTTT.

V and J are TRBV27 and TRBJ2-2; 8 bases are shared with TRBD2. The junction had 5 bases not matched to a gene; V was cut back by 3 bases and J by 5 bases. Germline V gene data show CDR1 as MNHEY and CDR2 as SMNVEV (reference sequence). The CDR3 has 15 residues. CDR3 amino acids: CASSLWASGTGELFF. The CDR3 DNA is TGTGCCAGCAGTTTGTGGGCTAGCGGGACCGGGGAGCTGTTTTTT.

A remark on this clonotype: A much larger clone lies a single base off, so this may be a read error. V and J are TRBV28 and TRBJ2-3; 9 bases align to TRBD2. The germline V gene encodes CDR1 MDHEN and CDR2 SYDVKM. The CDR3 runs to 16 residues. The CDR3 DNA follows: TGTGCCAGCAGCCAGGATAGCGGGGGCTCCACAGGTACGCAGTATTTT. This codes for CASSQDSGGSTGTQYF.

The rearrangement joins TRBV20-1 to TRBJ2-7; D is possibly TRBD1 or TRBD2 (6 bases each). Germline-derived CDR1 and CDR2 are DFQATT and SNEGSKA (reference sequence). V was clipped by 2 bases and J by 3 bases, with 11 bases between them. This CDR3 has 13 amino acids. The DNA of the CDR3 is TGCAGTGCTAGACACGGGGGACACTACGAGCAGTACTTC. This translates into CSARHGGHYEQYF.

There are many counts of this clonotype. The CDR3 reads CASSYLGPETQYF. In DNA, the CDR3 is TGTGCCAGCAGCTATCTAGGTCCCGAGACCCAGTACTTC. The genes are TRBV3-1 and TRBJ2-5; D call uncertain. Per the germline V gene, CDR1 is LGHDT and CDR2 is YNNKEL (reference sequence). There are 13 residues in the CDR3. Trimming cost V 5 bases and J 5 bases, with 12 bases left between them.

This clonotype was seen many times. The gene calls are TRBV28 and TRBJ1-2, with 7 bases matching TRBD1. V was clipped by 5 bases and J by 1 base; unmatched bases: 4. Germline loops: CDR1 MDHEN, CDR2 SYDVKM. The CDR3 loop spans 14 amino acids. DNA of the CDR3: TGTGCCAGCAGTCTTGGGACAGATAACTATGGCTACACCTTC. It is translated as CASSLGTDNYGYTF.

This clonotype was detected many times. The CDR3 coding sequence is TGTGCCAGCAGTTTAACTAGCGGGCATACGCAGTATTTT. Its protein is CASSLTSGHTQYF. The chain has TRBV28 and TRBJ2-3; TRBD2 agrees at 9 bases. The CDR3 runs to 13 residues. Per germline, CDR1 MDHEN and CDR2 SYDVKM. V shed 2 bases and J 7 bases; nucleotides not matched to a gene: 1.

This clonotype was seen a few times. J is TRBJ2-4 and V is TRBV18; D possibly corresponds to TRBD2 (5 bases). V shed 3 bases and J shed 5 bases, with 8 bases lying between them. Germline-derived CDR1 and CDR2 are KGHSH and LQKENI. This CDR3 spans 13 amino acids. The CDR3 region has the DNA TGTGCCAGCTCACCCCGGGGAGAAAACATTCAGTACTTC. Protein sequence: CASSPRGENIQYF.

This clonotype was seen more than once but under ten times. V is TRBV7-2 and J is TRBJ2-2; a weak D match, TRBD2 (6 bases). Germline V gene lookup returns CDR1 SGHTA and CDR2 FQGNSA. V lost 5 bases to trimming and J lost 6 bases, with 13 bases between them. The CDR3 runs to 14 residues. In nucleotides, the CDR3 is TGTGCCAGCAGCAGGAGGGATGGGGCCGGGGAGCTGTTTTTT. Translation: CASSRRDGAGELFF.